This T cell receptor beta chain was obtained from a study of blood T cell repertoires in COVID-19 (TCRdb year 2020). Some background on the complete study: Samples from collaborators originated in the United States, Italy and Spain and spanned both the acute and convalescent phases of COVID-19. HLA class I and class II types, where available, came from metadata supplied by the sample provider rather than from assay-based typing. The samples were drawn from the first 160 participants of the ongoing ImmuneRACE study and from 1,254 subjects provided by 6 global collaborators. The repertoires were released in a freely available public database meant as a resource for research on the immune response to SARS-CoV-2. Sample metadata almost always included a de-identified subject ID, COVID-19 status, age in years and sex. The prospective study material was composed of cDNA or gDNA derived from T cells, B-cell-depleted T cells, or PBMCs. Deeply sampled blood TCRbeta repertoires from subjects exposed to, actively infected with, or recovered from COVID-19 were included in the dataset.

TCRbeta CDR3 regions were amplified from genomic DNA by means of the immunoSEQ Assay, a bias-controlled multiplex PCR. The study's processing was this. The number of nucleated cells in each sample was estimated by amplification of reference gene primers within the assay. To quantify the absolute abundance of each unique TCRbeta CDR3 rearrangement, sequence reads were collapsed and filtered. For each sample, productive Simpson clonality was calculated as the square root of Simpson's diversity index across productive rearrangements. What TCRdb holds here is the immuneACCESS table cut down to in-frame rearrangements. Part of the clones is not present; checked against another copy, under half of the missing clones reflect an unresolved V gene, and the others are unexplained. The DNA was the basis for D and trimming; V, J and clone size are from that table. Recorded for this sample are 200,000 to 250,000 clones; about 88% of them occurred a single time. The ten largest clones capture 2.7% of the sample.

A note on this clone: This receptor's antigen is unknown. It has no much larger one-base neighbor in the sample; base qualities were not kept.

What the research found in general, with its limitations: Clinical and demographic metadata were provided uncurated, with the amount varying by source and participant.

Trimming costs V 0 bases and J 2 bases, and their ends lie 9 bases apart. The germline V gene gives CDR1 as SGDLS and CDR2 as YYNGEE. The CDR3 covers 16 residues, taking in both the cysteine and the phenylalanine. Solely the CDR3 DNA is kept, with 48 bases framed from the first base. Collaborating institutions collected whole blood in K2EDTA tubes following their own protocols. For TCRbeta analysis, collaborator samples were shipped as frozen whole blood, as isolated PBMCs, or as DNA extracted from either sample type. This receptor was obtained from a woman aged 60-70 years with acute or convalescent COVID-19. The rearranged chain carries TRBV9 and TRBJ2-6; no confident D gene assignment can be made. Sequences were obtained from peripheral blood. CDR3 region: CASSVDYTTGANVLTF. The DNA sequence is as follows: TGTGCCAGCAGCGTAGATTACACAACTGGGGCCAACGTCCTGACTTTC.